This entry describes one TCR beta chain. This clonotype has ten or more counts. Its antigen specificity is not known. No qualities accompany the bases; no much larger clone lies one base away. Trimming at the junction amounts to 3 bases on V and 10 bases on J, and the germline ends lie 8 bases apart. The CDR3, from cysteine to phenylalanine, totals 12 residues. Only the CDR3 DNA stays, 36 bases, in frame from base 1. As encoded in the germline V gene, CDR1 is SGDLS while CDR2 is YYNGEE. The treatment or condition label here, explained by the study, means: live attenuated yellow fever vaccine strain. A standard Ficoll-Paque protocol was used to isolate PBMCs from peripheral blood. Dynabeads CD4 and CD8 positive selection kits were used to isolate CD4 and CD8 T-cell fractions. TriZol was used to extract RNA from bulk PBMCs, CD4 and CD8 fractions, and dextramer-positive and dextramer-negative fractions.

The data are from a study of T cells after yellow fever vaccination (dated by TCRdb to between 2018 and 2020). The study in broad terms: The SMART-Seq v4 Ultra Low Input RNA kit was used to prepare libraries from fractions with low cell numbers. To follow T-cell clones before and after primary and booster YFV17D yellow fever vaccination, bulk TCR alpha and beta repertoires were sequenced over time. Two healthy male donors, one aged 18 to 29 and one aged 30 to 40 years, were included in the cohort. Bulk PBMC replicates and cell subsets were isolated from blood drawn at multiple timepoints before and after both primary and secondary immunization.

The paper as a whole reports these results and caveats: Because the study included only two donors, the extent to which the findings can be generalized is limited. Because abundant contaminating clonotypes from the bulk population could be contained in FACS-sorted repertoires, computational filtering was required. Most clones expanded after primary vaccination were re-detected after the booster (about 95% of CD4 and around nine tenths of CD8), suggesting broad memory maintenance. A small fraction of clonotypes showed up in both the CD4 and CD8 compartments, probably as a result of convergent recombination. The secondary T-cell response was weaker than the primary response but faster, peaking on day 5 instead of day 15.

Data came from an Illumina NovaSeq 6000. TCR cDNA was synthesized by 5'RACE template switching, through which a universal primer site and unique molecular identifiers were introduced. cDNA synthesis was primed from both the TCR alpha and TCR beta constant segments. Library amplification used two PCR steps, and the second PCR step added sample barcodes and sequencing adapters. Sequencing of the libraries was done on either Illumina HiSeq 2500 (2x100 bp) or NovaSeq (2x150 bp). The paper's data handling went like this. Reads were demultiplexed and collapsed into UMI consensus sequences with MIGEC, and V(D)J alignment was performed with MiXCR. Vaccine-responding clonotypes were defined with edgeR using replicate PBMC samples, requiring FDR below 0.01 and a log2 fold change above 5 up to day 15. Each bulk clonotype received a CD4 or CD8 identity based on whether the sequenced CD4 or CD8 repertoire contained that clonotype at higher abundance. TCRdb's own reprocessing of the public reads used fastp at Q25 and MiXCR and kept productive beta chains. Identical CDR3 protein sequences are pooled into one entry, listed with their most common genes and DNA. For this entry, the V and J calls and clone size follow TCRdb and not the study's own pipeline. For this sample there are approximately 160,000 distinct CDR3 sequences; 7% to 10% appear just once. The top ten hold around 35% of the sample.

The receptor's source is a man between 18 and 35 years old who received the YFV17D yellow fever vaccine. The rearrangement combines TRBV9 with TRBJ1-6, with TRBD1 tentatively as D gene (5 bases match). The input for sequencing was CD8+ T cells sorted from PBMCs, taken 45 days after the yellow fever booster vaccination. The CDR3 protein sequence reads: CASSGDESPLHF. The nucleotide sequence is TGTGCCAGCAGCGGGGACGAATCACCCCTCCACTTT.